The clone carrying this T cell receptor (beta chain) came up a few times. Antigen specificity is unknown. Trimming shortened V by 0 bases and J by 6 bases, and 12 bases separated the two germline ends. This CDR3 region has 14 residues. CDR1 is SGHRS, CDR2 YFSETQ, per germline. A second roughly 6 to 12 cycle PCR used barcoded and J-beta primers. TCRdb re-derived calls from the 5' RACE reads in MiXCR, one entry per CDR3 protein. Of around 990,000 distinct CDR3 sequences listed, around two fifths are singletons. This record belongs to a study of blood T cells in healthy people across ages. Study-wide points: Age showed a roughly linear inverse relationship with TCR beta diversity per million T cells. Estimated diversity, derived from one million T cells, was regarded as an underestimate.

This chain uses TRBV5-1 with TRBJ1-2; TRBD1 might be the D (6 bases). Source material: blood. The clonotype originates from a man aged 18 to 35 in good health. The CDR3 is CASSLVQGKNGYTF. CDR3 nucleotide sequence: TGCGCCAGCAGCTTGGTTCAGGGGAAGAATGGCTACACCTTC.